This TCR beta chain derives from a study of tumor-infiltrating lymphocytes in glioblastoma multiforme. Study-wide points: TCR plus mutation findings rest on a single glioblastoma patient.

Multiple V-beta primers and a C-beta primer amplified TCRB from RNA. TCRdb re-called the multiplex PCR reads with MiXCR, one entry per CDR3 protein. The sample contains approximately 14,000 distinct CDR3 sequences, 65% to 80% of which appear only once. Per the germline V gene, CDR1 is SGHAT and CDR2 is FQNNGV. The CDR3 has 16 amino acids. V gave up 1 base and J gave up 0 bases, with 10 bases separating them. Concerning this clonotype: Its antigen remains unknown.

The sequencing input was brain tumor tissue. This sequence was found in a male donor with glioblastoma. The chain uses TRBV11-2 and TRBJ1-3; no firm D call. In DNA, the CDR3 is TGTGCCAGCAGCTTAGTAGGCTCCTACTCTGGAAACACCATATATTTT. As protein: CASSLVGSYSGNTIYF. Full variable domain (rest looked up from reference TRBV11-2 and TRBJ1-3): EAGVAQSPRYKIIEKRQSVAFWCNPISGHATLYWYQQILGQGPKLLIQFQNNGVVDDSQLPKDRFSAERLKGVDSTLKIQPAKLEDSAVYLCASSLVGSYSGNTIYFGEGSWLTVV.